The present T cell receptor (beta chain) was sequenced within a study of blood T cells in healthy people across ages (dated by TCRdb to the mid-2010s). With regard to the full study: In model experiments, template switching captured roughly one uniquely barcoded TCR beta cDNA molecule for every two T cells. Using deep sequencing normalized with unique cDNA molecular identifiers, the study measured how TCR beta repertoire diversity changes with age. The donors were divided into four age groups: young (average approximately 17 years), middle-aged (over 35), aged (approximately 62) and long-lived (more than 75). To avoid experimental bias, donors of different ages were distributed randomly across sequencing lanes. For two donors (one aged 18 to 30 and one aged 80 or older), the study analyzed two additional independent replicas of 1 million unique cDNA reads from the same blood draw. The study at large found these results: The percentage of naive T cells measured by flow cytometry correlated strongly with observed TCR beta diversity. Observed TCR beta diversity per million T cells fell roughly linearly with age, and a significant reduction was already apparent by age approximately 41. Because donor CMV infection status was unknown, age-related changes in expanded clonotypes were potentially confounded. Because profiling used bulk unsorted PBMCs, naive and antigen-experienced compartments could not be compared conclusively. Total diversity estimates from one million sequenced T cells were considered lower bounds and underestimates. Compared with the aged group, the long-lived group had more naive CD4+ T cells, fewer expanded clones and increased TCR diversity, a pattern suggesting age selection.

The V and J ends are trimmed by 3 bases and 4 bases, leaving 7 bases between them. The CDR3, cysteine through phenylalanine, is 12 amino acids long. The retained sequence is limited to the CDR3, 36 bases, with the frame set at the first base. The germline V gene encodes CDR1 SGDLS and CDR2 YYNGEE. The donors were a few dozen Caucasian individuals from Russia, aged 6 to 90 years, who were systemically healthy. Each donor gave roughly 9.5 milliliters of peripheral blood, collected into EDTA-treated Vacutainer tubes. Ficoll-Paque density-gradient centrifugation was used to isolate PBMCs, with at least 6.5 million obtained per sample. Total RNA was extracted from PBMCs with Trizol reagent, with at least 6 micrograms obtained per sample. For every donor, an aliquot of PBMCs went through flow cytometry to measure the percentages of naive CD45RAhigh/CD27high T cells. The table lists this clonotype with a few counts. No cognate antigen has been identified for it. No much larger clonotype is one base removed from it; base qualities were not supplied.

The protocol used for the library was 5' RACE. Sequenced using an Illumina HiSeq 2500. A second PCR of about 7 to 12 cycles was run with a J-beta primer mix and a sample-barcoded 5' primer. A template-switch 5' adaptor carrying 12 random nucleotides introduced a unique molecular identifier onto each TCR beta cDNA molecule. Each sample yielded at least 2.5 million CDR3-containing paired-end reads. All of the RNA was converted into first-strand cDNA using the Mint cDNA synthesis kit, with a TRBC-specific oligonucleotide serving as the primer. Following uracil-DNA glycosylase treatment, a first 18-cycle PCR with universal primers M1SS and BC2_uni_R was performed on all cDNA. In the authors' own workflow: For normalization, 1 million high-quality reads, each with a distinct molecular identifier, were randomly selected from each sample. Instead of being binned into consensus sequences, reads that shared molecular identifiers were thrown out. MiTCR, set to a Q25 quality threshold and the strictest error-elimination algorithm, was used for CDR3 identification, clonotype clustering and error correction. A nonparametric unseen species model with Euler transformation was used to estimate lower-bound total TCR beta diversity. TCRdb applied fastp at Q25 and MiXCR to the public reads, then kept only in-frame beta chains. Rows merge per CDR3 protein into single entries with the most common DNA and genes. The V and J calls shown here were made by TCRdb, not taken from the authors' results. The sample table holds fewer than 800,000 distinct CDR3 sequences, of which 49% were seen once. The top ten clones comprise 30% to 40% of the sample.

Recombination linked TRBV9 to TRBJ2-5, with the D gene not clear enough to name. Sequencing was done on a sample of blood. This clonotype was obtained from a woman aged 60-70 years in good health. CDR3 region: CASSGGGETQYF. The sequenced DNA: TGTGCCAGCAGCGGCGGTGGAGAGACCCAGTACTTC.